This TCR beta chain was profiled in a study of blood T cell repertoires in COVID-19. Across the whole study: There were acute and convalescent COVID-19 samples, and they came from the United States, Italy and Spain. In each case, the material was cDNA or gDNA derived from T cells, B-cell-depleted T cells, or PBMCs.

Authors' analysis steps: Amplification from reference gene primers served as the basis for estimated nucleated cell counts. Method: immunoSEQ multiplex PCR; TCRdb's copy keeps in-frame clones and lacks some. V and J calls and clone size come straight from that table; D and trimming were deduced from the DNA. The data hold some 90,000 clones, with around 82% observed a single time. Germline values: CDR1 LGHDT, CDR2 YNNKEL (reference sequence). Between the trimmed V and J ends, which lost 5 bases and 10 bases, there was a span of 23 bases. The CDR3 contains 15 residues. The V and J genes are TRBV3-1 (or the pseudogene TRBV3-2) and TRBJ1-1; D unresolved. This TCR derives from a man in his 70s with active or convalescent COVID-19. Sequenced input: peripheral blood. The CDR3 reads CASSSISGGGVGAFF. Written as DNA, the CDR3 is TGTGCCAGCAGCTCAATCTCGGGAGGCGGGGTGGGAGCTTTCTTT.